The source of this TCR beta chain is a study of T cell responses to AZD1222 COVID-19 vaccine. Study conclusions and caveats: Reportedly, nearly half the spike-specific TCRs target unmutated variant regions. Most donors were white British, females outnumbered males, and clonal diversity was possibly underestimated.

Turning to this clone: Antigen unknown.

CDR1 is KGHDR, CDR2 SFDVKD, per germline. V lost 4 bases and J 9 bases, leaving 14 bases between the germline ends. The CDR3 consists of 14 residues. The method was immunoSEQ multiplex PCR; TCRdb's version includes in-frame clones alone and lacks a portion of them. This sample has over 80,000 clones, with about 89% found just once. The chain uses TRBV24-1 and TRBJ2-2; D might be TRBD2 (5 bases). The sample was peripheral blood, taken 28 days after the second AZD1222 dose. This clonotype was obtained from an adult who received the AZD1222 COVID-19 vaccine. The CDR3 nucleotides read TGTGCCACCAGTGACGCCCGGAGGTTCCGGGAGCTGTTTTTT. Translated, it gives CATSDARRFRELFF.